The 2 T cell receptor beta chains below were found in one sample sequenced in a study of shared clonotypes between healthy human individuals. Clones were sequenced by immunoSEQ multiplex PCR, and TCRdb holds only the in-frame ones, with some missing. The table shows more than 400,000 clones, with 81% occurring only once. The sequenced sample consisted of PBMCs. Receptor source: a woman aged 40 to 55 in good health. Some clones in this sample may be carry-over from other donors' samples.

The chain has TRBV7-6 and TRBJ2-1, with 8 bases lining up with TRBD2. This CDR3 region has 12 residues. J lost 12 bases, V lost 3 bases, and 4 bases had no gene match. Germline lookup yields CDR1 SGHVS and CDR2 FNYEAQ. CDR3 region: CASSFSTSGQFF. In nucleotides, the CDR3 is TGTGCCAGCAGCTTTTCTACTAGCGGGCAGTTCTTC.

At least ten counts were recorded for this clone. The chain recombines TRBV7-3 with TRBJ2-1; the match to TRBD1 covers 8 bases. CDR1 is SGHTA, CDR2 FQGTGA, per germline. The CDR3 spans 15 residues. Trimming removed 4 bases from V and 2 bases from J; junction bases left unmatched: 4. The CDR3 loop is CASSSTGAPYNEQFF. Written as DNA, the CDR3 is TGTGCCAGCAGCTCGACAGGGGCTCCCTACAATGAGCAGTTCTTC.